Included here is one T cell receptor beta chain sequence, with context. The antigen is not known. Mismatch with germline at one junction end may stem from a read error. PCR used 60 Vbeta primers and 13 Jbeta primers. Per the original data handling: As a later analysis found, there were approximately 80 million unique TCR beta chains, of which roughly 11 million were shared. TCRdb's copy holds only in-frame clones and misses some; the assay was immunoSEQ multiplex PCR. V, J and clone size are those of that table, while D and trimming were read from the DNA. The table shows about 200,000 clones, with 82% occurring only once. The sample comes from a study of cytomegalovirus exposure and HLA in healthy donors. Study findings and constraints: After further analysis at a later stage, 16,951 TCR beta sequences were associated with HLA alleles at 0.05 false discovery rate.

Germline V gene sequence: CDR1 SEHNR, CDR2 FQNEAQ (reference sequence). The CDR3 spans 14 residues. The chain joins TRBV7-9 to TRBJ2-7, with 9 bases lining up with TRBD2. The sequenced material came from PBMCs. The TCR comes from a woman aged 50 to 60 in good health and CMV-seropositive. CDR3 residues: CSSHPLAGFYEQYF. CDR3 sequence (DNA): TGTTCCAGCCATCCTCTAGCGGGATTCTACGAGCAGTACTTC.